Included here is one T cell receptor (beta chain) sequence, with context. Categorization into cohorts depended on clinical history that participants reported. Resolution of symptoms, clearance, or two negative PCRs was present in recovered Cohort 3 donors. Germline CDR1 is KGHSH and CDR2 is LQKENI. This CDR3 spans 14 amino acids. Deletions cut 3 bases from V and 2 bases from J, with 8 bases between. The sample is drawn from a study of blood T cell repertoires in COVID-19. Study details: In each case, the material was cDNA or gDNA derived from T cells, B-cell-depleted T cells, or PBMCs.

The protocol was immunoSEQ multiplex PCR, while the TCRdb copy is restricted to in-frame clones and leaves out a portion. The table records some 170,000 clones, 80% to 90% of them present only once. This chain uses TRBV18 with TRBJ1-5; D ambiguous. Sequenced sample: PBMCs or T cells enriched from blood (not recorded which). This sequence was found in a man aged 45-65 years who had recovered from COVID-19. The chain's CDR3 is CASSPNSGNQPQHF. The CDR3 coding sequence is TGTGCCAGCTCACCGAACAGTGGCAATCAGCCCCAGCATTTT.